The clone carrying this T cell receptor beta chain has at least ten counts. J gave up 5 bases and V 6 bases, and 9 bases lay outside the gene matches. The CDR3 loop spans 13 amino acids. Germline loops: CDR1 DFQATT, CDR2 SNEGSKA (reference sequence). This sample was included in a study of metastatic and nonmetastatic thyroid tumors. The wider study: Blood and tumor or nodule tissue repertoires from malignant and benign thyroid patients were compared.

MiXCR reprocessed the PCR reads for TCRdb. The top ten hold around 17% of the sample, which has tens of thousands of clones, around 26% seen once. Patients had received no treatment of any kind before thyroid surgery. The rearrangement uses TRBV20-1 and TRBJ1-2, with TRBD1 identical over 7 bases. The receptor was derived from a male donor with papillary thyroid cancer or a benign thyroid nodule (not recorded which). Some clones in this sample may be carry-over from other donors' samples. The sample was blood. DNA of the CDR3: TGCAGTGCGGCCCCGGACAGGAATTATGGCTACACCTTC. Translated: CSAAPDRNYGYTF.